This entry features one T cell receptor beta chain sequence. Its specificity is unknown. This sample stems from a study of T cells in Graves' hyperthyroidism and ophthalmopathy. Study-wide results and caveats: The authors' 13 V-J model separated ophthalmopathy from stable hyperthyroidism. Among clonotypes expanded in thyroid above 0.001, most were also found in blood.

The CDR3 loop spans 15 amino acids. Germline CDR1 reads MNHEY; CDR2 reads SMNVEV (reference sequence). Trimming removed 5 bases from V and 7 bases from J; junction bases left unmatched: 5. RNA transcripts served as the template for amplifying TCR beta CDR3 regions. A set of HTBI primers served as the primers for a first-round RT-PCR of the TCR CDR3. TCRdb reprocessed the multiplex PCR reads via MiXCR and lists one record per CDR3 protein. Of around 700,000 distinct CDR3 sequences listed, roughly 32% are singletons. Newly diagnosed hyperthyroidism patients aged 18 to 65 years had disease lasting under 2 months. Diagnosing involved the use of clinical symptoms, serum thyroxine and TRAb, thyroid ultrasound and orbital computed tomography.

The TCR was taken from a middle-aged woman with Graves' hyperthyroidism. The sample comprised blood. V is TRBV27 and J is TRBJ1-4; 12 positions match TRBD1. CDR3 amino acids: CASSLGDRGREKLFF. CDR3 bases: TGTGCCAGCAGTCTGGGGGACAGGGGGCGTGAAAAACTGTTTTTT.